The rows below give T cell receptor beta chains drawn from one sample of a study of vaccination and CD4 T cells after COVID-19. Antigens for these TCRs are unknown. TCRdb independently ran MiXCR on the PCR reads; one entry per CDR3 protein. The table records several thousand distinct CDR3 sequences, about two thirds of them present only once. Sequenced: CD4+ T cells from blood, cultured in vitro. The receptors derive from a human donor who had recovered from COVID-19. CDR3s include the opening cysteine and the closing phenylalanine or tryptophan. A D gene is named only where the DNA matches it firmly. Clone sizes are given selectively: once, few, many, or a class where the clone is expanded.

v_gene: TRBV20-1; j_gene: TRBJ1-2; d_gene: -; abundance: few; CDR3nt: TGCAGTGCTAGACTAAGAGGACAGACGAACGAATTC; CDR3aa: CSARLRGQTNEF
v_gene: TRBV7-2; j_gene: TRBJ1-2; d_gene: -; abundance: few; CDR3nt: TGTGCCAGCAGCGGCCGGGCCTCTAACTATGGCTACACCTTC; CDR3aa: CASSGRASNYGYTF
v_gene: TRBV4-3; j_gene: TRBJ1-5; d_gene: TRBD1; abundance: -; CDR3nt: TGCGCCAGCAGCCAAGATCTCAGCAGGGGGAATCAGCCCCAGCATTTT; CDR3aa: CASSQDLSRGNQPQHF
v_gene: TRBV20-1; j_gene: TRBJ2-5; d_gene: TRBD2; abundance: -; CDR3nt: TGCAGTGCTTTAGCGGGAGGGCCCTCGGAGACCCAGTACTTC; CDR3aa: CSALAGGPSETQYF
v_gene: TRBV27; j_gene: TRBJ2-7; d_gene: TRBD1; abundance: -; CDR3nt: TGTGCCAGCAGTCTTAATTATGACAGGGGTTACGAGCAGTACTTC; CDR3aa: CASSLNYDRGYEQYF
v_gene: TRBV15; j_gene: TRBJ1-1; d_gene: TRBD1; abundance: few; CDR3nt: TGTGCCACCAGCAGGGATAGGGTCGGACAGGGTTTCGCTGAAGCTTTCTTT; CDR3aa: CATSRDRVGQGFAEAFF
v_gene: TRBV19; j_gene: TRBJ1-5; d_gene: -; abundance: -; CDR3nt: TGTGCCAGTAGTATAAACGGAGATAGCAATCAGCCCCAGCATTTT; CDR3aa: CASSINGDSNQPQHF
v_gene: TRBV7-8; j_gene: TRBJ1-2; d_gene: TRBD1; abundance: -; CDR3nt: TGTGCCAGCAGCTCTTTGGACAGGGCGTTTTACTATGGCTACACCTTC; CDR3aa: CASSSLDRAFYYGYTF
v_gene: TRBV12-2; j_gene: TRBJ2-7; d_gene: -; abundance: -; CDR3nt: TGTGCAAGTCGCTTAGCGCCCGTTGGGTGCGGGGACTCCTACGAGCAGTACTTC; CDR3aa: CASRLAPVGCGDSYEQYF
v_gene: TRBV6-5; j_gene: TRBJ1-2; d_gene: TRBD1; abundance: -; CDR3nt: TGTGCCAGCAGTTACTCGGCAGGGGGCGACCGGGGTGGCTACACCTTC; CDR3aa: CASSYSAGGDRGGYTF
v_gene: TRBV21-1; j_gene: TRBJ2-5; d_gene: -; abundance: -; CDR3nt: TGTGCCAGCAAAAGACTAGAGGAGACCCAGTACTTC; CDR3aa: CASKRLEETQYF
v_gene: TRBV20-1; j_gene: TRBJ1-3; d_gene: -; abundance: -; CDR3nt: TGCAGTGCTAGAGGGGGGACACTCAGCTCTGGAAACACCATATATTTT; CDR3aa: CSARGGTLSSGNTIYF
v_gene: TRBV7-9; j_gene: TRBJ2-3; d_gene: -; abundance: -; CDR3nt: TGTGCCAGCAGCGTTGGATTGTATTCCGGCACAGATACGCAGTATTTT; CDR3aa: CASSVGLYSGTDTQYF
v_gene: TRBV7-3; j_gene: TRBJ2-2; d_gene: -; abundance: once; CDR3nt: TGTGCCAGCAGCCCCGGGACTCGCACCGGGGAGCTGTTTTTT; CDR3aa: CASSPGTRTGELFF
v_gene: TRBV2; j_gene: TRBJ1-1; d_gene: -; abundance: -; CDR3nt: TGTGCCAGCAGTGCAGAGCAGGGGTTCCTAGGGACTGAAGCTTTCTTT; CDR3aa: CASSAEQGFLGTEAFF
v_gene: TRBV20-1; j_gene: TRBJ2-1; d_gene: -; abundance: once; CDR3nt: TGCAGTGCTAGAGTCCCGTCTTTCAAGGCGGGACTGGATGAGCAGTTCTTC; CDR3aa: CSARVPSFKAGLDEQFF
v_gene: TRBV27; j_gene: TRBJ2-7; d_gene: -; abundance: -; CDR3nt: TGTGCCAGCAGTTTGGGGGTTCCCTACGAGCAGTACTTC; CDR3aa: CASSLGVPYEQYF
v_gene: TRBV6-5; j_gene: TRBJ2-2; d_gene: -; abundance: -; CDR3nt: TGTGCCAGCAGTTACGGGGGCACATCGGGAACCGGGGAGCTGTTTTTT; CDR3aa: CASSYGGTSGTGELFF
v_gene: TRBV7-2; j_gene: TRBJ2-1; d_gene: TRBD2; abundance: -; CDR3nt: TGTGCCAGCAGCCGGGAGGTCCTCAATGAGCAGTTCTTC; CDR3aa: CASSREVLNEQFF
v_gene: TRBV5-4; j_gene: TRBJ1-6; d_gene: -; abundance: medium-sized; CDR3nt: TGTGCCAGCAGCTTGTGGCAGGGGACAAATTCACCCCTCCACTTT; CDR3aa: CASSLWQGTNSPLHF
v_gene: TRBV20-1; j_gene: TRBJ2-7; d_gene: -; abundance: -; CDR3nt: TGCAGTGCTAGTTGGGGGGTGGGGGGTCGGGAGCAGTACTTC; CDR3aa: CSASWGVGGREQYF
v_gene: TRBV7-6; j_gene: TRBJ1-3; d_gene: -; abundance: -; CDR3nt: TGTGCCAGCAGCTTAGAAGGAAACACCATATATTTT; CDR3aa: CASSLEGNTIYF
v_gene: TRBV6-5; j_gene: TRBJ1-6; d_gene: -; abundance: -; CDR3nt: TGTGCCAGCAGTTCTGGACCCTATAATTCACCCCTCCACTTT; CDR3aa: CASSSGPYNSPLHF
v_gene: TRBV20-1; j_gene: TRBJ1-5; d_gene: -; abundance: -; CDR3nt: TGCAGTGCCCGGGTGGGATTGGGTCAGCCCCAGCATTTT; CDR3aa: CSARVGLGQPQHF
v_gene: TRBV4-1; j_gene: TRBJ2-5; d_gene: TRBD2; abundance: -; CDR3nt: TGCGCCAGCAGCCAAACGACCGGGACTAGCGTGGAGACCCAGTACTTC; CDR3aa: CASSQTTGTSVETQYF
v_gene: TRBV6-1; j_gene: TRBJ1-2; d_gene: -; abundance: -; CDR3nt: TGTGCCAGCAGCCGCGGACCCCCGGATCTTCTCTACACCTTC; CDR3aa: CASSRGPPDLLYTF
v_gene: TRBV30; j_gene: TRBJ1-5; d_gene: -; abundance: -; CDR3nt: TGTGCCTGGAGTGTACCGGGGTACAATCAGCCCCAGCATTTT; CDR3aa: CAWSVPGYNQPQHF
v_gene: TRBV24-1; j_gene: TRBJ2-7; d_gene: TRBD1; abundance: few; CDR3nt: TGTGCCCCGCTTCGGACAGGGTGCAGCGAGCAGTACTTC; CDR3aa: CAPLRTGCSEQYF
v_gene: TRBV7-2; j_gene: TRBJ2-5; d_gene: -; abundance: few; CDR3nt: TGTGCCAGCAGCTTTGGGATGTACCAAGAGACCCAGTACTTC; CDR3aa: CASSFGMYQETQYF
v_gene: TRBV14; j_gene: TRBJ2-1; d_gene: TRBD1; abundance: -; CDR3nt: TGTGCCAGCAGCCAACTCGGGACAGGGCGGCGCAATGAGCAGTTCTTC; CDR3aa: CASSQLGTGRRNEQFF
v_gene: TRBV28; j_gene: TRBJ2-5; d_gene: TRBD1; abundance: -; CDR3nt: TGTGCCAGCAGTCCCCGGACAGGTTCGGAGACCCAGTACTTC; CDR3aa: CASSPRTGSETQYF
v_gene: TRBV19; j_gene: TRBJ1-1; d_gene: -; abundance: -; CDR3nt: TGTGCCAGTAGTTTTGGGGGCAGGGACACTGAAGCTTTCTTT; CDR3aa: CASSFGGRDTEAFF
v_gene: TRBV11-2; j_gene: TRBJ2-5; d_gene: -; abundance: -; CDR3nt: TGTGCCAGCAGCTTAGTTTGGTGGGAGACCCAGTACTTC; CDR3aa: CASSLVWWETQYF
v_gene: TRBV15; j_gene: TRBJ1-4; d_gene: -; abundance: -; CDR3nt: TGTGCCACCAGCAGAAACCGGGACCTTGGTGAAAAACTGTTTTTT; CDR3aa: CATSRNRDLGEKLFF
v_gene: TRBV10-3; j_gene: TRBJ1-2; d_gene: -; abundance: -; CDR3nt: TGTGCCATCAGTGACGCGGCAGTCTATGGCTACACCTTC; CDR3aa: CAISDAAVYGYTF
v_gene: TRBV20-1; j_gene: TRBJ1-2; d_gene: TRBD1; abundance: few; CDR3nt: TGCAGTGCTACACAGGGGGACGTTAGTTATGGCTACACCTTC; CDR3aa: CSATQGDVSYGYTF
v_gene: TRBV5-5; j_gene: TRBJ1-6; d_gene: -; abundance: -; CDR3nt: TGTGCCAGCAGCTTGGAGAGGGATTCACCCCTCCACTTT; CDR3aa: CASSLERDSPLHF
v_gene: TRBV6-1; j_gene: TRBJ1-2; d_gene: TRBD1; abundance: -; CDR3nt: TGTGCCAGCAGTCCCGGGACAGCCATCTATGGCTACACCTTC; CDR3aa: CASSPGTAIYGYTF
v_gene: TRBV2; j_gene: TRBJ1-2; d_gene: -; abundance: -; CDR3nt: TGTGCCAGCAGTGAAGCTGGGCAGCGTGGCTACACCTTC; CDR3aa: CASSEAGQRGYTF
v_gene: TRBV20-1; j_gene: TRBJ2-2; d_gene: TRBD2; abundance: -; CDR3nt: TGCAGTGCTTCGGGGGGGGCCGGGGAGCTGTTTTTT; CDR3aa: CSASGGAGELFF
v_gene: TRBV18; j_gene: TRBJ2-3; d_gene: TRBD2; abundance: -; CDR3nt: TGTGCCAGCTCACTAGCGGGAGGACTCGCAGATACGCAGTATTTT; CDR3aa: CASSLAGGLADTQYF
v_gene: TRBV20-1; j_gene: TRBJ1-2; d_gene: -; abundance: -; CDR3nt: TGCAGTGCTAGAGATCAAAGGGGAATCACTGGCTACACCTTC; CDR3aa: CSARDQRGITGYTF
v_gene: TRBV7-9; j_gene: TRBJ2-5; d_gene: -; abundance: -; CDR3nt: TGTGCCAGCAGCTTACGGGAGAGGTATCTAGAGACCCAGTACTTC; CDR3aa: CASSLRERYLETQYF
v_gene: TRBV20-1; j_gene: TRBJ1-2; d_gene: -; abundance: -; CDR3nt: TGCAGTGCTAGCGGTAGCTATGGCTACACCTTC; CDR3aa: CSASGSYGYTF
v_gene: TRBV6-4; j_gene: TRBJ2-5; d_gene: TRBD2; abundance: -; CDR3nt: TGTGCCAGCAGTGTACCTAGCGGGAGACGGGAGACCCAGTACTTC; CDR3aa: CASSVPSGRRETQYF
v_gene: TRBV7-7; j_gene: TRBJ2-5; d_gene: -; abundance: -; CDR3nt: TGTGCTAGCAGCTTACTAATTGGTGCGGAAGAGACCCGGTACTTC; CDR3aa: CASSLLIGAEETRYF
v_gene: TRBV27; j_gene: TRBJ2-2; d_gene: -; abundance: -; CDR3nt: TGTGCCAGCAGTCGATGGACAGCGAACACCGGGGAGCTGTTTTTT; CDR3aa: CASSRWTANTGELFF
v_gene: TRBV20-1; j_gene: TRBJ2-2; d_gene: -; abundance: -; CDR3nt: TGCAGTGCTAGAGTGTCAGCCCCGGTTCTCCAGGCCACCGGGGAGCTGTTTTTT; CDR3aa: CSARVSAPVLQATGELFF
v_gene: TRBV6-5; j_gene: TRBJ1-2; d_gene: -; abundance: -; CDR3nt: TGTGCCAGCAGTTACTCGATAGTTCAGGAGCGGGACTACACCTTC; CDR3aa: CASSYSIVQERDYTF
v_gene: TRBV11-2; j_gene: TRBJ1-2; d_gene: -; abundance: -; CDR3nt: TGTGCCAGCAGCCACCTCAGGGCTAACTATGGCTACACCTTC; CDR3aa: CASSHLRANYGYTF
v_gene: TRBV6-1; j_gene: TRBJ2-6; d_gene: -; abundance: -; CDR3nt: TGTGCCAGCACAATCGACCACTCTGGGGCCAACGTCCTGACTTTC; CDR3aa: CASTIDHSGANVLTF
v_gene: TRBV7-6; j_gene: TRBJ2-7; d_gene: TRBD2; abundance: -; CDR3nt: TGTGCCAGCAGCTTAGGAACGGGAGGGTACTACGAGCAGTACTTC; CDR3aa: CASSLGTGGYYEQYF